The rows below give T cell receptor beta chains drawn from one sample of a study of T cell repertoires in cytomegalovirus infection. No antigens are known for them. Using its own MiXCR run on the reads, TCRdb lists one record per CDR3 protein. This sample carries some 320,000 distinct CDR3 sequences, just under 30% of them seen once, and the ten largest clones take about 20%. This material consisted of cultured PBMCs, taken from culture after CMV antigen stimulation. The receptors originated from a human donor in good health (CMV status not recorded). Some clones in this sample may be carry-over from other donors' samples. The CDR3 runs from the conserved cysteine through the conserved F or W. The order of the fields is V gene, J gene, D gene, clone size, CDR3 protein, CDR3 DNA. D genes are given only for firm matches. The size field is filled for only some rows; it gives once, few, many or a size class.

TRBV10-3	TRBJ2-3	NA	NA	CAIKKEGGHPDTQYF	TGTGCCATCAAGAAGGAGGGGGGCCACCCAGATACGCAGTATTTT
TRBV5-4	TRBJ1-1	NA	NA	CASSFDRTYTEAFF	TGTGCCAGCAGCTTCGACAGGACGTACACTGAAGCTTTCTTT
TRBV12-5	TRBJ2-7	NA	NA	CASGLGRPGTPEGNEQYF	TGTGCTAGTGGTTTGGGTAGACCCGGGACCCCGGAGGGAAACGAGCAGTACTTC
TRBV5-4	TRBJ2-7	TRBD1	NA	CASSGGQTYEQYF	TGTGCCAGCAGCGGGGGACAGACCTACGAGCAGTACTTC
TRBV7-2	TRBJ2-3	NA	few	CASSVRTEDTQYF	TGTGCCAGCAGCGTTAGGACAGAAGATACGCAGTATTTT
TRBV5-4	TRBJ2-5	NA	few	CASRRPGAGETQYF	TGTGCCAGCAGAAGGCCGGGGGCAGGAGAGACCCAGTACTTC
TRBV7-8	TRBJ2-7	NA	NA	CASSYHRDLAYEQYF	TGTGCCAGCAGCTACCACAGGGATCTGGCCTACGAGCAGTACTTC
TRBV7-2	TRBJ1-1	NA	NA	CASSLARGQGTEAFF	TGTGCCAGCAGCTTAGCCCGGGGCCAGGGTACTGAAGCTTTCTTT
TRBV5-1	TRBJ2-2	NA	NA	CASSLRTGRNTGELFF	TGCGCCAGCAGCTTGAGGACCGGGAGGAACACCGGGGAGCTGTTTTTT
TRBV27	TRBJ1-2	TRBD1	few	CASSLSPTGGEPNGYTF	TGTGCCAGCAGTTTATCCCCGACAGGGGGCGAACCGAATGGCTACACCTTC
TRBV7-9	TRBJ2-3	NA	NA	CASRLSGMTDTQYF	TGTGCCAGCAGGCTATCGGGAATGACAGATACGCAGTATTTT
TRBV12-3/TRBV12-4	TRBJ1-5	NA	NA	CASSSGGGLTNQPQHF	TGTGCCAGCAGTTCAGGAGGGGGATTAACAAATCAGCCCCAGCATTTT
TRBV6-8	TRBJ1-2	NA	few	CASGRYGYTF	TGTGCCAGCGGACGCTATGGCTACACCTTC
TRBV24-1	TRBJ2-2	NA	NA	CAISREGELFF	TGTGCCATCTCAAGGGAGGGGGAGCTGTTTTTT
TRBV27	TRBJ2-7	NA	NA	CASSPSPRRGQQYF	TGTGCCAGCAGCCCTTCCCCCCGGAGGGGACAGCAGTACTTC
TRBV4-2	TRBJ2-2	TRBD2	NA	CASSQDWASGTGELFF	TGTGCCAGCAGCCAAGATTGGGCTAGCGGCACCGGGGAGCTGTTTTTT
TRBV6-1	TRBJ2-1	NA	few	CASRAKQVVTYNEQFF	TGTGCCAGCAGGGCGAAACAGGTGGTCACCTACAATGAGCAGTTCTTC
TRBV19	TRBJ1-3	NA	NA	CASSSGRFGNTIYF	TGTGCCAGTAGCAGCGGCAGGTTTGGAAACACCATATATTTT
TRBV18	TRBJ1-4	NA	NA	CASSPLRDAKWELFF	TGTGCCAGCTCACCACTCCGGGACGCCAAATGGGAACTGTTTTTT
TRBV7-2	TRBJ2-7	NA	few	CASSPGDIGEQYF	TGTGCCAGCAGCCCCGGGGACATTGGCGAGCAGTACTTC
TRBV11-2	TRBJ1-2	NA	many	CASSLEPNHGYTF	TGTGCCAGCAGCTTAGAGCCTAACCATGGCTACACCTTC
TRBV12-3/TRBV12-4	TRBJ2-3	NA	few	CASSEQDFSSGPTQYF	TGTGCCAGCTCTGAACAGGACTTTTCCTCGGGCCCCACGCAGTATTTT
TRBV3-1	TRBJ2-7	NA	NA	CASSRPDYEQYF	TGTGCCAGCAGCCGCCCGGACTACGAGCAGTACTTC
TRBV5-4	TRBJ1-1	TRBD1	NA	CASSYNQGAGVEAFF	TGTGCCAGCAGCTACAATCAGGGGGCCGGTGTTGAAGCTTTCTTT
TRBV13	TRBJ1-1	NA	NA	CASSPPRGSGGTEAFF	TGTGCCAGCAGCCCCCCCCGGGGGAGTGGGGGAACTGAAGCTTTCTTT
TRBV28	TRBJ2-1	NA	NA	CASTLGRQSNEQFF	TGTGCCAGCACCCTAGGGAGGCAGAGCAATGAGCAGTTCTTC
TRBV28	TRBJ1-1	TRBD1	few	CASSCPDGTGGYREDCPEAFF	TGTGCCAGCAGTTGCCCCGATGGGACAGGGGGCTACAGGGAGGATTGCCCTGAAGCTTTCTTT
TRBV30	TRBJ2-1	TRBD2	once	CAWSYPSGRSYNEQFF	TGTGCCTGGAGTTATCCTAGCGGGAGATCCTACAATGAGCAGTTCTTC
TRBV25-1	TRBJ1-5	NA	few	CASSEREADQPQHF	TGTGCCAGCAGTGAACGGGAGGCAGATCAGCCCCAGCATTTT
TRBV20-1	TRBJ1-5	NA	NA	CSAIEGRGVRNQPQHF	TGCAGTGCTATAGAGGGCAGGGGAGTGAGAAATCAGCCCCAGCATTTT
TRBV7-9	TRBJ1-1	NA	NA	CASSSGPPRGAFF	TGTGCCAGCAGCTCGGGACCCCCGAGAGGGGCTTTCTTT
TRBV28	TRBJ2-4	NA	few	CASSLVRKNIQYF	TGTGCCAGCAGTTTGGTCAGGAAAAACATTCAGTACTTC
TRBV27	TRBJ2-1	TRBD1	NA	CASSSPGQGHNEQFF	TGTGCCAGCAGTTCCCCCGGACAGGGTCACAATGAGCAGTTCTTC
TRBV19	TRBJ2-1	TRBD2	NA	CASSGLDGEQFF	TGTGCCAGTAGTGGACTAGACGGTGAGCAGTTCTTC
TRBV5-6	TRBJ2-1	TRBD2	few	CASSFGPRRESFSEQFF	TGTGCCAGCAGCTTTGGTCCGAGGCGGGAGTCCTTCAGTGAGCAGTTCTTC
TRBV10-3	TRBJ1-6	NA	few	CAISEGTTNSPLHF	TGTGCCATCAGTGAAGGGACGACCAATTCACCCCTCCACTTT